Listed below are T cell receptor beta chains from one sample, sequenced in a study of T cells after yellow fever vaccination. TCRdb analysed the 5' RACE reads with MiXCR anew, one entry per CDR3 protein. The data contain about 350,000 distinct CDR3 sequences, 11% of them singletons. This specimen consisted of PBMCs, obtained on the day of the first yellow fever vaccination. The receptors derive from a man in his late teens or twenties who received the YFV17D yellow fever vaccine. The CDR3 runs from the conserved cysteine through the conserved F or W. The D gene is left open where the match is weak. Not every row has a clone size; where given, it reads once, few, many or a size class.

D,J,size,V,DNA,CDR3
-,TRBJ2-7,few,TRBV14,TGTGCCAGCAGCCAAGAGGAAGAACTTGGGGCCAGCTCCTACGAGCAGTACTTC,CASSQEEELGASSYEQYF
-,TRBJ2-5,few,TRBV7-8,TGTGCCAGCAGCCAGCTGGGAGTACAAGAGACCCAGTACTTC,CASSQLGVQETQYF
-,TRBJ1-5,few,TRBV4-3,TGCGCCAGCAGCCAGGAGCCCAATCAGCCCCAGCATTTT,CASSQEPNQPQHF
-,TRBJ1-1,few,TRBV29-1,TGCAGCGTTGCGTCCTCCGGTGAAGCTTTCTTT,CSVASSGEAFF
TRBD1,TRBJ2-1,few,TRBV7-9,TGTGCCAGCAGCTTTTTCTTAACAGGGGCCCACAATGAGCAGTTCTTC,CASSFFLTGAHNEQFF
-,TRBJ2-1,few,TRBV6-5,TGTGCCAGCAGTTACTTCTGGGGGAAGGGGCAGTTCTTC,CASSYFWGKGQFF
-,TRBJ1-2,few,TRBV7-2,TGTGCCAGCAGCTTACAGGGGCTTAACTATGGCTACACCTTC,CASSLQGLNYGYTF
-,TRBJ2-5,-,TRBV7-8,TGTGCCAGCAGCCCAGACCAGGTGGCAGGATGGCAAGAGACCCAGTACTTC,CASSPDQVAGWQETQYF
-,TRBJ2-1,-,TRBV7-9,TGTGCCAGCAGCTTAGGGTTGCATGAGCAGTTCTTC,CASSLGLHEQFF
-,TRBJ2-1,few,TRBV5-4,TGTGCCAGCAGCCGCGAGACAGTTGAGCAGTTCTTC,CASSRETVEQFF
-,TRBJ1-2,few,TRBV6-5,TGTGCCAGCAGTTACTCGACTTCTTTACCCAACTATGGCTACACCTTC,CASSYSTSLPNYGYTF
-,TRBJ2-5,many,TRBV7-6,TGTGCCAGCAGCCGGAAACGACTAGGTTTTAAAGGGCGTGAGACCCAGTACTTC,CASSRKRLGFKGRETQYF
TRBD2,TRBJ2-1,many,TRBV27,TGTGCCAGCTCAAGCGGGGGGCCCTACAATGAGCAGTTCTTC,CASSSGGPYNEQFF
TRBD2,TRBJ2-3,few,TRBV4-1,TGCGCCAGCAGCCCCGTGGGAGCGGGGGTCGAAGATACGCAGTATTTT,CASSPVGAGVEDTQYF
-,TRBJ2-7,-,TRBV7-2,TGTGCCAGCAGCTTAGTCGAAACCTACGAGCAGTACTTC,CASSLVETYEQYF
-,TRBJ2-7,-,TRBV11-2,TGTGCCAGCAGCTCGGTTGGTGGGGCATCCTACGAGCAGTACTTC,CASSSVGGASYEQYF
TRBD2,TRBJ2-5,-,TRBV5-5,TGTGCCAGCAGCGCCGGACTAGCGGGGGGAGAGACCCAGTACTTC,CASSAGLAGGETQYF
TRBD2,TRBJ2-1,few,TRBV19,TGTGCCAGTAGTACGCCCCCGTCGAGCGGGGGGTACAATGAGCAGTTCTTC,CASSTPPSSGGYNEQFF
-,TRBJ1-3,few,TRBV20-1,TGCAGTGCTAGAGATGTTAGGGAAGCTGGAAACACCATATATTTT,CSARDVREAGNTIYF
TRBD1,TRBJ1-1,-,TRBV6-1,TGTGCCAGCAGTACCTACCGGGACAGGGGGCGGGAAGCTTTCTTT,CASSTYRDRGREAFF
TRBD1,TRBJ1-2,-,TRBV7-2,TGTGCCAGCAGCTTAATGGGAGGGGGCAGTTCCCTATTAGGCTACACCTTC,CASSLMGGGSSLLGYTF
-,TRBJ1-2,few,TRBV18,TGTGCCAGCTCACCAAGGCAGGGATGGGATGGCTACACCTTC,CASSPRQGWDGYTF
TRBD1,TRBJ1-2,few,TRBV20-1,TGCAGTGCCCCCGGACAGGGTTTCCCGAACTATGGCTACACCTTC,CSAPGQGFPNYGYTF
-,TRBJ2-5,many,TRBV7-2,TGTGCCAGCAGCCCCTATGGGGAACAAGAGACCCAGTACTTC,CASSPYGEQETQYF
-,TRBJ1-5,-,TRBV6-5,TGTGCCAGCAGTTACTCGAGAGGGGAGCAGCCCCAGCATTTT,CASSYSRGEQPQHF
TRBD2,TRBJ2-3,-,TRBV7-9,TGTGCCAGCCGGGGGGTGACAGATACGCAGTATTTT,CASRGVTDTQYF
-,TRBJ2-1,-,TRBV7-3,TGTGCCAGCAGCTTAGGTTCGGCTTCCTCCTACAATGAGCAGTTCTTC,CASSLGSASSYNEQFF